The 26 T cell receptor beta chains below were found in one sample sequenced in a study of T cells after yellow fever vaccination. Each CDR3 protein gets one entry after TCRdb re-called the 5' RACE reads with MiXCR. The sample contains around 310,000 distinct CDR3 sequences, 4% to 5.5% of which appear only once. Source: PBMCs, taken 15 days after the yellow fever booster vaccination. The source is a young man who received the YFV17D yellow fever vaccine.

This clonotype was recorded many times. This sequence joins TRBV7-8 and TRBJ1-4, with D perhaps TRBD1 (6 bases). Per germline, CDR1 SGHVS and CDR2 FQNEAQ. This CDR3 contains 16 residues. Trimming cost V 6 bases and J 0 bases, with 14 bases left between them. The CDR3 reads CASSFWTAATNEKLFF. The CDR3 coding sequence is TGTGCCAGCAGTTTTTGGACAGCCGCAACTAATGAAAAACTGTTTTTT.

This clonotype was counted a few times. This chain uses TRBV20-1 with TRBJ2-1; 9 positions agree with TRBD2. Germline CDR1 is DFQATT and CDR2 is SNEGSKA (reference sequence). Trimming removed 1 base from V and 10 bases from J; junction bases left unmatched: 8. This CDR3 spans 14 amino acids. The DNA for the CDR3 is TGCAGTGCTAGAGCAGGCGGGGGGGCTGAGGAGCAGTTCTTC. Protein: CSARAGGGAEEQFF.

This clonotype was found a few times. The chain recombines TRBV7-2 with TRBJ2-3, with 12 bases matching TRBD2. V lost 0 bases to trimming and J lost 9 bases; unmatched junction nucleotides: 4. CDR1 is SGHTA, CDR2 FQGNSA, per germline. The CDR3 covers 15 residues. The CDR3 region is CASSLAELAGGTQYF. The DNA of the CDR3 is TGTGCCAGCAGCTTAGCCGAACTAGCGGGGGGCACGCAGTATTTT.

CDR3 loop: CASSVAGGGYNEQFF. Written as DNA, the CDR3 is TGTGCCAGCAGCGTAGCAGGGGGGGGGTACAATGAGCAGTTCTTC. J is TRBJ2-1 and V is TRBV9; perhaps D is TRBD1 or TRBD2 (7 bases each). Germline CDR1 reads SGDLS; CDR2 reads YYNGEE. This CDR3 spans 15 amino acids. Trimming pared 0 bases from V and 4 bases from J, leaving 11 bases between.

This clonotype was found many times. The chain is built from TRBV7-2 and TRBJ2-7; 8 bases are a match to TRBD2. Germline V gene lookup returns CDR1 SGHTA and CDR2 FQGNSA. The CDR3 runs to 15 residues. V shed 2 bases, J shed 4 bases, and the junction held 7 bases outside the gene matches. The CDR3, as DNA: TGTGCCAGCAGCTTAAGGGTTAGCGGGGCGTACGAGCAGTACGTC. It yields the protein CASSLRVSGAYEQYV.

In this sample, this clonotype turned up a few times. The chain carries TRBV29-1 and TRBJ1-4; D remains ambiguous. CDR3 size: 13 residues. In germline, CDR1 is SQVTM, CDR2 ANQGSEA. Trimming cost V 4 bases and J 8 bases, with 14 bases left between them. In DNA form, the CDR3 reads TGCAGCGTTGTGACGGAGACCCAGGAAAAACTGTTTTTT. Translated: CSVVTETQEKLFF.

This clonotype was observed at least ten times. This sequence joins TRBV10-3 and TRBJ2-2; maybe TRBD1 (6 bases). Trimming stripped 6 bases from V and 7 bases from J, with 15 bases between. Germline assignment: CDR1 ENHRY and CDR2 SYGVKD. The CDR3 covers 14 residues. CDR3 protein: CAIRTQGEDGELFF. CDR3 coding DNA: TGTGCCATCAGGACACAGGGAGAGGACGGGGAGCTGTTTTTT.

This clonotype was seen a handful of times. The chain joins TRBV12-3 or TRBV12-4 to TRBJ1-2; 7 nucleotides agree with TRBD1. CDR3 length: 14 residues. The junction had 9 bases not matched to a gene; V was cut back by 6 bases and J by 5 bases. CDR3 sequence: CASSRGGVRYGYTF. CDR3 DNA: TGTGCCAGCAGCAGGGGGGGAGTGAGATATGGCTACACCTTC.

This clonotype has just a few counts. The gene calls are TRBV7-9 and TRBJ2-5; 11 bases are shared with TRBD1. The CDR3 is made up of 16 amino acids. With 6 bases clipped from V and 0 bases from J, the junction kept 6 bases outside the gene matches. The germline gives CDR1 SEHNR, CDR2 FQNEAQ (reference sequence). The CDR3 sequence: CASRDRDRGYQETQYF. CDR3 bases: TGTGCCAGCAGAGACCGGGACAGGGGGTACCAAGAGACCCAGTACTTC.

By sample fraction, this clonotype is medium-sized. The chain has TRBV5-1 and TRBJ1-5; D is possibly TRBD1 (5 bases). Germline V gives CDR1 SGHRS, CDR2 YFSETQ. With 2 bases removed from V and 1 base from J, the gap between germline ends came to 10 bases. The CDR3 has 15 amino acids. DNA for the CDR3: TGCGCCAGCAGCTTTACAGGCTCGAGCAATCAGCCCCAGCATTTT. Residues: CASSFTGSSNQPQHF.

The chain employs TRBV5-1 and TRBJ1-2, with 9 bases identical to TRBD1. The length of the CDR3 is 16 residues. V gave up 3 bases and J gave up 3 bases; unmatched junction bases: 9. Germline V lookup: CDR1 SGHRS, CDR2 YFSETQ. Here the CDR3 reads CASSSSRTGVHYGYTF. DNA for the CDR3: TGCGCCAGCAGCTCTTCAAGGACAGGGGTGCACTATGGCTACACCTTC.

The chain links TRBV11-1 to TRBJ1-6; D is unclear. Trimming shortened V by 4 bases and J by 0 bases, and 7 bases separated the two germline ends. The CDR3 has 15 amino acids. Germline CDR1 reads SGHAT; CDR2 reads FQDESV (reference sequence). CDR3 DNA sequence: TGTGCCAGCAGCTCGGGGAGCTCCTATAATTCACCCCTCCACTTT. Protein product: CASSSGSSYNSPLHF.

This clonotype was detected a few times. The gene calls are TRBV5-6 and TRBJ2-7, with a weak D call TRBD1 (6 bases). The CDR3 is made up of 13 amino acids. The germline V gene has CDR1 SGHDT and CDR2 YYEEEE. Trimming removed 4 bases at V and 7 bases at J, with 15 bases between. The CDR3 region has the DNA TGTGCCAGCAGCACACAGGGATTTTATGAGCAGTACTTC. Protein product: CASSTQGFYEQYF.

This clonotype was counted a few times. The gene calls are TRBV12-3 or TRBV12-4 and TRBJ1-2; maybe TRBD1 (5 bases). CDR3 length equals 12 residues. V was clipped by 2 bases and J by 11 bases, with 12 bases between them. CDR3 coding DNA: TGTGCCAGCAGTTTAAGACAGCGCCATTACACCTTC. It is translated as CASSLRQRHYTF.

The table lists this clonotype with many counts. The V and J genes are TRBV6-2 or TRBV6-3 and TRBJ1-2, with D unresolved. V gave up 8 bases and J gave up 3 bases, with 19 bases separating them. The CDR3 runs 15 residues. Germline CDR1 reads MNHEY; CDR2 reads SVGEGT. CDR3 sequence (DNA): TGTGCCAGCTCCCGCGAGTTTGGGGAGGACTATGGCTACACCTTC. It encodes CASSREFGEDYGYTF.

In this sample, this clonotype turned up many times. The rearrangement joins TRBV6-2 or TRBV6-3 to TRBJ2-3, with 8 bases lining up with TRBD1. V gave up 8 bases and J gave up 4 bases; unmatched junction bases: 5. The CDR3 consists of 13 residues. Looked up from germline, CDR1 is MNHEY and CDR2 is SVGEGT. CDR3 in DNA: TGTGCCAGCCTGACAGGGGCGGCAGATACGCAGTATTTT. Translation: CASLTGAADTQYF.

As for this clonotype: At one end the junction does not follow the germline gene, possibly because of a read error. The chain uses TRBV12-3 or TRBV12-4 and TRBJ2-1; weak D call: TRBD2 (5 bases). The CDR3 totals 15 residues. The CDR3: CASCLAYVLASVQFF. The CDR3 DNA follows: TGTGCCAGCTGTTTAGCGTATGTTTTGGCTTCTGTGCAGTTCTTC.

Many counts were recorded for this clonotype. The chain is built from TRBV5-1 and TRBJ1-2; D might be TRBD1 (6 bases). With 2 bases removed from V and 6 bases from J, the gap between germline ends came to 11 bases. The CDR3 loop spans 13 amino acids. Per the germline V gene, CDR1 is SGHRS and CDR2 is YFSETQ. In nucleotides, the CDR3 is TGCGCCAGCAGCTTTGCAGGGGTGGATGGCTACACCTTC. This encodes CASSFAGVDGYTF.

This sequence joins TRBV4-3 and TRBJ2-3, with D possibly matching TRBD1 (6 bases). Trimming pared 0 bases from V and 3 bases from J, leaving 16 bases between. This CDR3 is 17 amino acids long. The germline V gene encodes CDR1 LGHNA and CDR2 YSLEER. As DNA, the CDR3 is TGCGCCAGCAGCCAAGATTCGGCTACAGGGAAGACAGATACGCAGTATTTT. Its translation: CASSQDSATGKTDTQYF.

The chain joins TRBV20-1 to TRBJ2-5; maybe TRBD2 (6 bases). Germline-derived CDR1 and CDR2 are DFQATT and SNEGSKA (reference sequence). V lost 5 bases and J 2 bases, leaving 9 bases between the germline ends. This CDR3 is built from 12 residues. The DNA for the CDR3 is TGCAGTGCTGGGGACTTACAAGAGACCCAGTACTTC. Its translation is CSAGDLQETQYF.

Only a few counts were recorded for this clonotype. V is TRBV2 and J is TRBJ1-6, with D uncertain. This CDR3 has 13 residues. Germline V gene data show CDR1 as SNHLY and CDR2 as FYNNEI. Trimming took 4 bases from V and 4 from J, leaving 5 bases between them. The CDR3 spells CASSAEYNSPLHF. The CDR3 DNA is TGTGCCAGCAGTGCGGAGTATAATTCACCCCTCCACTTT.

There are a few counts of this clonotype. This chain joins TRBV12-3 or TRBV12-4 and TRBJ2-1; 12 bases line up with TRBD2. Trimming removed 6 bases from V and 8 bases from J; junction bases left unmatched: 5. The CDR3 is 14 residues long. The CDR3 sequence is CASRASGGAYEQFF. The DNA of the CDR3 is TGTGCCAGCAGGGCTAGCGGGGGGGCCTATGAGCAGTTCTTC.

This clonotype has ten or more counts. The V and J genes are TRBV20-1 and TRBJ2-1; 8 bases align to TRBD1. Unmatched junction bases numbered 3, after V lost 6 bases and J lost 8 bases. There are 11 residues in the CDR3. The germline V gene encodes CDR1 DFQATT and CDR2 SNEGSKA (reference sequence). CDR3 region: CSAEDRDEQFF. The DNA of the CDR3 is TGCAGTGCCGAGGACAGGGATGAGCAGTTCTTC.

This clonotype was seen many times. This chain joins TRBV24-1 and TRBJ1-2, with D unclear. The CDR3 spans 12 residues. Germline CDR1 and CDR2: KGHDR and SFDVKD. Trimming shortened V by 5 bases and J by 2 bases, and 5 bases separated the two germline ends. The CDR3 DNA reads TGTGCCACCAGTGCGGGGAACTATGGCTACACCTTC. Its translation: CATSAGNYGYTF.

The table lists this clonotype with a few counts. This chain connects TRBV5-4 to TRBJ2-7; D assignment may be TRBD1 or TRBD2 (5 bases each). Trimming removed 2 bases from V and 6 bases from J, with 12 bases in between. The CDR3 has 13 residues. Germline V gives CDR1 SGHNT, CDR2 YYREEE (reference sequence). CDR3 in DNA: TGTGCCAGCAGCTTAGAGGGGTTGGGCGAGCAGTACTTC. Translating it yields CASSLEGLGEQYF.

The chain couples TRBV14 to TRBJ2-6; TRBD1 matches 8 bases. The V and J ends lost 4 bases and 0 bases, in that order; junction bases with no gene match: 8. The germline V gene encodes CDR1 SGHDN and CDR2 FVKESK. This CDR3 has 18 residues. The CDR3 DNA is TGTGCCAGCAGCCCCTGGACAGGGAAGTCCTCTGGGGCCAACGTCCTGACTTTC. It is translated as CASSPWTGKSSGANVLTF.